This record looks at one T cell receptor beta chain sequence and its context. Its specificity is unknown. A second roughly 7 to 11 cycle PCR used barcoded and J-beta primers. All cDNA molecules were each tagged by a template-switch adaptor with 12 random nucleotides. Using its own MiXCR run on the 5' RACE reads, TCRdb lists one record per CDR3 protein. Of 650,000 or so distinct CDR3 sequences in the sample, 45% to 60% were seen once. The sample comes from a study of blood T cells in healthy people across ages. Whole-study findings and limits: Possibly confounding the expanded clonotype changes was the fact that donor CMV status was unknown.

V dropped 4 bases and J dropped 4 bases, with 14 bases sitting between them. The CDR3 extends over 15 amino acids. The germline gives CDR1 SGHRS, CDR2 YFSETQ. Input material: blood. The chain joins TRBV5-1 to TRBJ1-4, with D perhaps matching TRBD1 (6 bases). The sequence came from a woman older than 75 in good health. The CDR3 protein is CASSLTGTINEKLFF. CDR3 DNA sequence: TGCGCCAGCAGCCTCACAGGGACTATTAATGAAAAACTGTTTTTT.